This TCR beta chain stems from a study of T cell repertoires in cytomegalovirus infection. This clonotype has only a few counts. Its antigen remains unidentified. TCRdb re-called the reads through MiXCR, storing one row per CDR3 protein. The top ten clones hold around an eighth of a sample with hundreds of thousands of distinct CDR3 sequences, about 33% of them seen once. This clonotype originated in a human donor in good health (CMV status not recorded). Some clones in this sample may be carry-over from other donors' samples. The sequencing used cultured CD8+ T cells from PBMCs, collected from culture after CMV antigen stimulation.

Written as DNA, the CDR3 is TGTGCCAGCAGCTTCCCGGGACAGGGTGAAGAAAAACTGTTTTTT. Translated, it gives CASSFPGQGEEKLFF. This chain links TRBV5-4 with TRBJ1-4, with 9 bases fitting TRBD1. In germline, CDR1 is SGHNT, CDR2 YYREEE (reference sequence). Losses at the gene ends were 2 bases for V and 8 bases for J; bases not matched to a gene: 7. The CDR3 is 15 residues long. The whole variable domain, remainder taken from reference TRBV5-4 and TRBJ1-4, is ETGVTQSPTHLIKTRGQQVTLRCSSQSGHNTVSWYQQALGQGPQFIFQYYREEENGRGNFPPRFSGLQFPNYSSELNVNALELDDSALYLCASSFPGQGEEKLFFGSGTQLSVL.